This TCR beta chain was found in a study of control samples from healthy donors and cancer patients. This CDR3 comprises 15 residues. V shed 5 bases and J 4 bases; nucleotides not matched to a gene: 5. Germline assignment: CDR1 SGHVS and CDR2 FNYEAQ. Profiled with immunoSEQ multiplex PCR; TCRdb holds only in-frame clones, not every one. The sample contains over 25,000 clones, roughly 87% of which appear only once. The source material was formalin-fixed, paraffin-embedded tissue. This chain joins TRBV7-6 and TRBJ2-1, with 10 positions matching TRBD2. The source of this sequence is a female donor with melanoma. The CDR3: CASSASGSQYNEQFF. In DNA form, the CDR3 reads TGTGCCAGCAGCGCTAGCGGGAGCCAGTACAATGAGCAGTTCTTC. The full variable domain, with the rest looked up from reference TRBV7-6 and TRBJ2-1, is GAGVSQSPRYKVTKRGQDVALRCDPISGHVSLYWYRQALGQGPEFLTYFNYEAQQDKSGLPNDRFSAERPEGSISTLTIQRTEQRDSAMYRCASSASGSQYNEQFFGPGTRLTVL.